This TCR beta chain appears in the sequencing data of a study of cytomegalovirus exposure and HLA in healthy donors. Study in general: About 85 million unique TCRs from HLA-typed donors were held in an early release of data. General study points: Listed as cytomegalovirus-associated were 170 or so TCR beta chains. A further, later analysis showed that HLA-associated TCR beta chains (compared with equally common others) were more clonally expanded.

PCR amplification relied on 60 Vbeta primers (plus 13 Jbeta primers). Produced via immunoSEQ multiplex PCR; TCRdb's table is partial and in-frame only. The sample has some 98,000 clones; about four fifths are singletons. Germline V gene data show CDR1 as SGDLS and CDR2 as YYNGEE. Trimming cost V 3 bases and J 5 bases; bases outside gene matches: 8. The length of the CDR3 is 15 residues. This clone was counted once. Its target is unknown. The chain uses TRBV9 and TRBJ2-5, with 9 bases lining up with TRBD1. The sample taken for sequencing was PBMCs. This clonotype was obtained from a female donor in good health and CMV-seropositive. The CDR3 DNA follows: TGTGCCAGCAGCGCCATGGACAGGGGAGGGGAGACCCAGTACTTC. Translated: CASSAMDRGGETQYF.